The 3 T cell receptor beta chains below come from one sample, sequenced in a study of blood T cell repertoires in COVID-19. The method was immunoSEQ multiplex PCR; TCRdb's version includes in-frame clones alone and lacks a portion of them. The sample includes about 190,000 clones, about 86% of them seen just once. Source material: peripheral blood. The receptors here all came from a man aged 50-60 years with active or convalescent COVID-19.

This clone occurred once. The chain is built from TRBV4-1 and TRBJ1-2; D gene ambiguous. The length of the CDR3 is 13 residues. CDR1 is MGHRA, CDR2 YSYEKL, per germline. Trimming removed 0 bases from V and 13 bases from J, with 15 bases in between. The CDR3 sequence: CASSQDPSFGITF. CDR3 sequence (DNA): TGCGCCAGCAGCCAAGATCCCTCGTTCGGGATCACCTTC.

This chain connects TRBV4-1 to TRBJ1-2, with TRBD1 matching 10 bases. The CDR3 length is 15 residues. The J segment lost 8 bases and the V segment lost 3 bases, leaving 9 bases of the junction unmatched. Germline CDR1 is MGHRA and CDR2 is YSYEKL. CDR3: CASSHDRGRFGGYTF. The CDR3 nucleotides read TGCGCCAGCAGCCATGACAGGGGGCGCTTCGGGGGCTACACCTTC.

The chain is built from TRBV7-9 and TRBJ2-5; D not certain. V was trimmed by 4 bases and J by 5 bases, leaving 8 bases between them. Germline-derived CDR1 and CDR2 are SEHNR and FQNEAQ (reference sequence). This CDR3 spans 12 amino acids. The CDR3 is CASSSQSETQYF. The CDR3 DNA follows: TGTGCCAGCAGCTCCCAATCCGAGACCCAGTACTTC.